The entry below describes one T cell receptor beta chain. The antigen is undetermined. The data stem from a study of shared clonotypes between healthy human individuals. Across the study: Per donor, CD8 memory used one plate, CD8 naive used two, CD4 memory used three and CD4 naive used three. Whole-study results and caveats: Rarefaction analysis demonstrated incomplete sorted-subset sequencing notwithstanding large depth.

CD45RA-negative memory and CD45RA+ naive subsets were split from the CD4+ cells. Template for every sorted-subset replicate PCR totaled around 200 ng DNA, approximately 30,000 T cell genomes. Profiling relied on immunoSEQ multiplex PCR, and the TCRdb table lists in-frame clones only, not all of them. The sample includes 190,000 or so clones, roughly 91% of them seen just once. The V end was cut by 5 bases, the J end by 3 bases, with 8 bases between. The V gene's germline CDR1 is MNHNS and CDR2 SASEGT. This CDR3 has 12 amino acids. The sequencing input was naive CD4+ T cells sorted from blood. Indicated subset: CD45RA+ positively selected. V gene TRBV6-1 combines with J gene TRBJ2-7, with D perhaps TRBD1 (5 bases). This TCR came from a woman in her twenties or thirties in good health. CDR3 region: CASSLTGYEQYF. DNA for the CDR3: TGTGCCAGCAGTCTAACAGGCTACGAGCAGTACTTC.